This TCR beta chain is drawn from a study of blood T cell repertoires in COVID-19 (dated by TCRdb to about 2020). About the investigation overall: Collaborator samples came from the United States, Italy and Spain and covered acute and convalescent phases of COVID-19. The prospective study material was composed of cDNA or gDNA derived from T cells, B-cell-depleted T cells, or PBMCs. Deeply sampled blood TCRbeta repertoires from subjects exposed to, actively infected with, or recovered from COVID-19 were included in the dataset. A freely available public database, intended as a resource for researchers studying the immune response to SARS-CoV-2, is where the repertoires were released. Samples were obtained from the ongoing ImmuneRACE study (first 160 participants) and from 1,254 subjects provided by 6 global collaborators. Nearly every sample came with metadata listing a de-identified subject ID, COVID-19 status, age in years and sex. HLA class I and class II types, where available, came from metadata supplied by the sample provider rather than from assay-based typing.

The paper as a whole reports these results and caveats: The amount of clinical and demographic metadata varied by source and participant and was provided uncurated.

TCRbeta CDR3 regions were amplified from genomic DNA using the immunoSEQ Assay, a bias-controlled multiplex PCR. The paper's processing steps were these. Within the assay, amplification of reference gene primers was used to estimate how many nucleated cells each sample contained. To quantify the absolute abundance of each unique TCRbeta CDR3 rearrangement, sequence reads were collapsed and filtered. For each sample, productive Simpson clonality was calculated as the square root of Simpson's diversity index across productive rearrangements. TCRdb re-hosts the immuneACCESS table, in-frame sequences only. Its copies lack some clones; in the studies checked, an unresolved V gene accounts for under half of them, and the cause for the rest is not known. The V and J calls and clone size are taken from that table; D and trimming were inferred from the DNA. Present in this sample are about 320,000 clones, over 75% of which were seen just once. The top ten clonotypes cover around 7.8% of the sample.

This clone has just a few counts. Its antigen is not yet known. No much larger clonotype is one base removed from it; base qualities were not supplied. The collaborating institutions used their own protocols to collect whole blood in K2EDTA tubes. For TCRbeta analysis, collaborators shipped samples as frozen whole blood, isolated PBMCs, or DNA extracted from either of those sample types. The V end loses 4 bases and the J end loses 0 bases, and a stretch of 10 bases separates them. Per the germline V gene, SGHDT is the CDR1 and YYEEEE is the CDR2. The CDR3 numbers 14 residues from cysteine through phenylalanine. Only the CDR3 DNA is retained, 42 bases long and in frame from the first base.

This chain is built from TRBV5-6 and TRBJ1-1; TRBD1 is a weak D gene call, 6 bases matching. This clonotype originated in a human donor in a cohort sampled during active COVID-19. The sequencing input was peripheral blood. The DNA sequence is as follows: TGTGCCAGCAGCCTCGGGACACTGAACACTGAAGCTTTCTTT. This is translated as CASSLGTLNTEAFF.